A selection of T cell receptor beta chains follows, all from one sample in a study of human T cells and chemical hapten exposure. TCRdb reprocessed the RACE reads with MiXCR, giving one entry per CDR3 protein. Here the sample spans about 290,000 distinct CDR3 sequences, approximately 7.5% being singletons. The source material was whole blood, sampled in connection with sensitization to the hapten diphenylcyclopropenone (DPC). The receptor set was obtained from a young man with alopecia areata. Some clones in this sample may be carry-over from other donors' samples. CDR3s include the opening cysteine and the closing phenylalanine or tryptophan. For some rows the clone size is stated as once, few or many, or as a class when expanded; others skip it.

V gene	clone size	J gene	CDR3 protein
TRBV5-1	few	TRBJ1-1	CASSDNGDRGTEAFF
TRBV12-3/TRBV12-4	few	TRBJ2-4	CASSSLAGELAKNIQYF
TRBV29-1	many	TRBJ1-5	CSVLQGENQPQHF
TRBV27	.	TRBJ2-7	CASSTSGGAPYEQYF
TRBV4-3	few	TRBJ2-1	CASSQVMAPGSYNEQFF
TRBV13	many	TRBJ2-5	CASSPGQGETQYF
TRBV7-9	many	TRBJ2-7	CASSLALRGARDEQYF
TRBV27	.	TRBJ2-1	CASSLWGAHGNEQFF
TRBV28	few	TRBJ1-1	CASMLRTGGDTEAFF
TRBV5-1	many	TRBJ1-4	CASSSGTGDEKLFF
TRBV5-1	many	TRBJ2-5	CASSVPGSQETQYF
TRBV5-1	few	TRBJ2-5	CASSRLAGYQETQYF
TRBV5-1	.	TRBJ2-7	CASSLAERAPTRQYF
TRBV5-1	few	TRBJ2-3	CASSPGLTVGTDTQYF
TRBV7-8	few	TRBJ2-1	CASSLFRGTDGEQFF
TRBV5-1	many	TRBJ1-2	CASSRGTGDTNYGYTF
TRBV6-2/TRBV6-3	.	TRBJ1-1	CASSRGSLQGNTEAFF
TRBV4-3	few	TRBJ2-7	CASSPTGQDDQYF
TRBV7-2	.	TRBJ1-1	CASSLDRGYTEAFF
TRBV10-3	many	TRBJ1-5	CAISESVMGNQPQHF
TRBV6-5	.	TRBJ2-1	CASSSYSWLAAGGQFF
TRBV28	once	TRBJ1-4	CASSARVQGEKLFF
TRBV28	.	TRBJ2-7	CASSFEFTSPSYEQYF
TRBV29-1	few	TRBJ2-3	CSVKRQVDTQYF
TRBV12-3/TRBV12-4	.	TRBJ2-5	CASRVRGKETQYF
TRBV4-3	.	TRBJ1-6	CASSQVGGFYNSPLHF
TRBV7-2	few	TRBJ1-2	CASSLTGTGGRGYTF
TRBV7-6	many	TRBJ1-2	CASSEGLTGEGYGYTF
TRBV2	.	TRBJ2-5	CASIGSPVRETQYF
TRBV7-8	few	TRBJ2-1	CASSRLETLSYNEQFF
TRBV28	many	TRBJ2-1	CASSPLPRGLKFF
TRBV12-3/TRBV12-4	.	TRBJ2-7	CASSLPGQGAPPHEQYF
TRBV13	.	TRBJ1-1	CASSPKASGGLGEAFF
TRBV12-5	few	TRBJ1-1	CASGPTRGTSEAFF
TRBV4-1	.	TRBJ1-2	CASSQDSPGNYGYTF
TRBV20-1	few	TRBJ2-3	CSATTAGRTDTQYF
TRBV29-1	.	TRBJ2-7	CSVEDWAGASYEQYF
TRBV12-3/TRBV12-4	many	TRBJ2-3	CASSGVSSTDTQYF
TRBV12-3/TRBV12-4	few	TRBJ1-3	CASSFGGTGGNTIYF
TRBV28	many	TRBJ2-1	CASSLGWRGYNKSSYNEQFF
TRBV4-3	.	TRBJ2-1	CASSQDPRGEYNEQFF
TRBV28	few	TRBJ2-7	CASIKPTGPYEQYF
TRBV9	.	TRBJ1-6	CASSVGSSYNSPLHF
TRBV12-3/TRBV12-4	.	TRBJ1-5	CASSSGTGGLRNQPQHF
TRBV4-1	.	TRBJ1-4	CASSHARTGPTNEKLFF
TRBV20-1	few	TRBJ1-5	CSAIRRDREQQPQHF
TRBV7-9	.	TRBJ1-4	CASSFLPGGSRIAKLFF
TRBV7-2	many	TRBJ2-5	CASSTYRGQETQYF
TRBV20-1	few	TRBJ1-5	CSARDLGGSNQPQHF
TRBV20-1	.	TRBJ1-1	CSARAPYADTEAFF
TRBV20-1	few	TRBJ2-1	CSAREIRGRYNEQFF
TRBV7-3	many	TRBJ2-2	CASTLTSGVANTGELFF
TRBV20-1	many	TRBJ2-5	CSASGGKETQYF